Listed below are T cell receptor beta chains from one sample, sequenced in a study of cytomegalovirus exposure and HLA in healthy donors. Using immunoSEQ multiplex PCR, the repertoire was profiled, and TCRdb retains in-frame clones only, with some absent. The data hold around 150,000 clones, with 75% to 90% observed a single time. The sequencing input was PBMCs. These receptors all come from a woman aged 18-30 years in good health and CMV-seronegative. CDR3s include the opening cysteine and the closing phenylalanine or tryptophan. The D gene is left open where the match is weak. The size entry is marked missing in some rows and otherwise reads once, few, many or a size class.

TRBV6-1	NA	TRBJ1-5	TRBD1	CASSIDRGSNQPQHF	TGTGCCAGCAGTATAGACAGGGGAAGCAATCAGCCCCAGCATTTT
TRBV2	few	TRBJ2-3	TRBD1	CASSGRGPSTDTQYF	TGTGCCAGCAGTGGTAGGGGGCCTAGCACAGATACGCAGTATTTT
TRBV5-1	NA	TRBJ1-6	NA	CASSSRGDNSPLHF	TGCGCCAGCAGCTCTCGGGGTGATAATTCACCCCTCCACTTT
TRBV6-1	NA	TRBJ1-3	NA	CASSLAGNTIYF	TGTGCCAGCAGCCTCGCGGGAAACACCATATATTTT
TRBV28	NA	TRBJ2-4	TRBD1	CASSLRGTGKNSQYF	TGTGCCAGCAGTTTACGTGGGACAGGGAAAAACAGTCAGTACTTC
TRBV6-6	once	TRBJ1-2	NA	CASTPREGLGYTF	TGTGCCAGCACCCCAAGGGAGGGCTTGGGCTACACCTTC
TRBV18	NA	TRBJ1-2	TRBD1	CASSPGQGGVNYGYTF	TGTGCCAGCTCACCGGGACAGGGAGGTGTTAACTATGGCTACACCTTC
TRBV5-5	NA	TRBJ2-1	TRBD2	CASSFFLAGDNEQFF	TGTGCCAGCAGCTTCTTTTTAGCGGGGGACAATGAGCAGTTCTTC
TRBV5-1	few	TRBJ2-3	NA	CASSLTGTTDTQYF	TGCGCCAGCAGCTTGACAGGTACCACAGATACGCAGTATTTT
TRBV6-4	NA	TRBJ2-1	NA	CASSDFGNGGYNEQFF	TGTGCCAGCAGTGACTTCGGTAACGGGGGCTACAATGAGCAGTTCTTC
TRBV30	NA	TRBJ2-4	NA	CAWSVLGGRGFQNIQYF	TGTGCCTGGAGTGTACTTGGGGGCCGCGGATTCCAAAACATTCAGTACTTC
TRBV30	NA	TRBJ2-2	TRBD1	CAWSVLGQVTGELFF	TGTGCCTGGAGTGTATTAGGACAGGTGACCGGGGAGCTGTTTTTT
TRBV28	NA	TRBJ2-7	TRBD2	CASSFGGSEYEQYF	TGTGCCAGCAGTTTCGGGGGGTCCGAATACGAGCAGTACTTC
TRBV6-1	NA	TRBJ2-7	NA	CASSPTGTRGFEQYF	TGTGCCAGCAGTCCTACCGGAACAAGGGGGTTCGAGCAGTACTTC
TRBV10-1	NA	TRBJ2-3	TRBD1	CASSESTGATDTQYF	TGCGCCAGCAGTGAGTCTACAGGGGCGACAGATACGCAGTATTTT
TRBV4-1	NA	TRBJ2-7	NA	CASSQGGTYEQYF	TGCGCCAGCAGCCAAGGCGGCACCTACGAGCAGTACTTC
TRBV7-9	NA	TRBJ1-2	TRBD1	CASSLKDRGYGYTF	TGTGCCAGCAGCTTGAAAGACAGGGGGTATGGCTACACCTTC
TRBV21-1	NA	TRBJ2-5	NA	CASSKVEAGGPQTQYF	TGTGCCAGCAGCAAAGTAGAAGCGGGGGGCCCGCAGACCCAGTACTTC
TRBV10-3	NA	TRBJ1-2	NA	CAISESSIGTPYYGYTF	TGTGCCATCAGTGAGTCGTCTATAGGGACTCCCTACTATGGCTACACCTTC
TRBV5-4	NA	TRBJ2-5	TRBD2	CASTLTSGSQETQYF	TGTGCCAGCACCCTGACTAGCGGTAGCCAAGAGACCCAGTACTTC
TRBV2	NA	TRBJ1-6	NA	CASKWSSYNSPLHF	TGTGCCAGCAAATGGAGCTCCTATAATTCACCCCTCCACTTT
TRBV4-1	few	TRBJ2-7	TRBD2	CASSQGWGTRPYEQYF	TGCGCCAGCAGCCAAGGGTGGGGGACTAGACCCTACGAGCAGTACTTC